What follows are 15 T cell receptor beta chains derived from one specimen sequenced in a study of cytomegalovirus exposure and HLA in healthy donors. PCR amplification relied on 60 Vbeta primers (plus 13 Jbeta primers). Only in-frame clones appear in the TCRdb table, and some are missing; sequencing was by immunoSEQ multiplex PCR. The data hold some 120,000 clones, with over 70% observed a single time. Sequenced input: PBMCs. The receptor source for this set is a man aged 18 to 29 in good health and CMV-seropositive.

The V and J genes are TRBV10-1 and TRBJ2-1; 8 bases map to TRBD1. This CDR3 is built from 16 residues. The J segment lost 0 bases and the V segment lost 5 bases, leaving 6 bases of the junction unmatched. Germline-derived CDR1 and CDR2 are WNHNN and SYGVQD (reference sequence). Here the CDR3 DNA reads TGCGCCAGCAGTCGAGACAGGGGTAGCTCCTACAATGAGCAGTTCTTC. This gives the protein CASSRDRGSSYNEQFF.

In the case of this clone: At one of its ends the junction is not consistent with the germline gene, which may arise from a read error. The rearrangement links TRBV7-2 to TRBJ2-3; TRBD1 agrees at 8 bases. CDR1 and CDR2 from the germline V gene are SGHTA and FQGNSA. The CDR3 has 12 amino acids. The CDR3 is CASSRKQGGRHF. In nucleotides, the CDR3 is TGTGCCAGCAGCCGAAAACAGGGGGGAAGGCATTTT.

This chain joins TRBV25-1 and TRBJ2-5; 7 bases map to TRBD2. Germline values: CDR1 MGHDK, CDR2 SYGVNS. The CDR3 runs 12 residues. CDR3 region: CASRGGEETQYF. DNA of the CDR3: TGTGCTTCGAGGGGAGGGGAAGAGACCCAGTACTTC.

CDR3 amino acids: CASSVTGQGEKLFF. The CDR3 DNA reads TGTGCCAGCAGCGTAACTGGACAGGGAGAAAAACTGTTTTTT. The chain couples TRBV9 to TRBJ1-4; the match to TRBD1 covers 8 bases. The CDR3 has 14 residues. Germline trimming cut 1 base from V and 8 bases from J; bases unmatched to any gene: 4. The germline CDR1 and CDR2 sequences are SGDLS and YYNGEE.

This rearrangement joins TRBV27 to TRBJ1-1; D is uncertain. Trimming pared 6 bases from V and 1 base from J, leaving 9 bases between. The CDR3 runs to 13 residues. CDR1 is MNHEY and CDR2 is SMNVEV in the germline V gene (reference sequence). CDR3: CASRINRNTEAFF. CDR3 DNA: TGTGCCAGCAGAATAAACAGGAACACTGAAGCTTTCTTT.

The rearrangement links TRBV10-2 to TRBJ1-1; tentative D call: TRBD1 (6 bases). CDR1 is WSHSY, CDR2 SAAADI, per germline. The CDR3 covers 14 residues. V was trimmed by 5 bases and J by 6 bases, leaving 16 bases between them. The CDR3 is CASSISGAGAEAFF. CDR3 DNA sequence: TGCGCCAGCAGTATTTCAGGGGCGGGCGCTGAAGCTTTCTTT.

This chain joins TRBV2 and TRBJ1-6, with D hard to call. Trimming cost V 4 bases and J 0 bases, with 7 bases left between them. CDR3 length: 15 residues. The V gene's germline CDR1 is SNHLY and CDR2 FYNNEI. CDR3 DNA sequence: TGTGCCAGCAGTGCAGGTCTCTCCTATAATTCACCCCTCCACTTT. This sequence encodes CASSAGLSYNSPLHF.

V and J are TRBV19 and TRBJ2-1, with a possible D match to TRBD2 (5 bases). The CDR3 runs to 15 residues. V lost 3 bases and J 7 bases, leaving 16 bases between the germline ends. Per germline, CDR1 LNHDA and CDR2 SQIVND (reference sequence). CDR3: CASSMTLGISNEQFF. Written as DNA, the CDR3 is TGTGCCAGTAGTATGACCCTCGGGATATCGAATGAGCAGTTCTTC.

The chain combines TRBV4-3 with TRBJ2-1; a weak D match, TRBD1 (5 bases). CDR1 LGHNA and CDR2 YSLEER come from the germline V gene. V lost 1 base to trimming and J lost 9 bases, with 7 bases between them. The CDR3 loop spans 12 amino acids. The CDR3 DNA sequence: TGCGCCAGCAGCCAAGCAGGGATTGAGCAGTTCTTC. The encoded protein is CASSQAGIEQFF.

This clone has just a few counts. CDR3 sequence reads: CAILAGRLVEQYF. DNA for the CDR3: TGTGCCATCCTCGCGGGACGACTGGTGGAGCAGTACTTC. This chain links TRBV21-1 with TRBJ2-7; the DNA was not compared with TRBD2, the D call given in the table. TRBV21-1 is listed as a pseudogene. There are 13 residues in the CDR3.

The rearrangement uses TRBV10-2 and TRBJ1-6; the D gene is possibly TRBD1 (6 bases). Germline V gene sequence: CDR1 WSHSY, CDR2 SAAADI. The CDR3 sequence is 16 residues long. V shed 2 bases and J shed 3 bases, with 11 bases lying between them. CDR3: CASSEARGGYNSPLHF. The CDR3, as DNA: TGCGCCAGCAGTGAGGCGAGGGGGGGCTATAATTCACCCCTCCACTTT.

V gene TRBV4-3 combines with J gene TRBJ1-1, with TRBD1 as a possible D gene (6 bases). The germline CDR1 and CDR2 sequences are LGHNA and YSLEER. The CDR3 loop spans 14 amino acids. V was trimmed by 0 bases and J by 5 bases, leaving 10 bases between them. CDR3 loop: CASSQDSQGTEAFF. For the CDR3, the DNA is TGCGCCAGCAGCCAAGATTCACAGGGAACTGAAGCTTTCTTT.

This clone turned up a few times. The V call is TRBV30, the J call TRBJ1-5, with 9 positions matching TRBD1. Germline V gene data show CDR1 as GTSNPN and CDR2 as SVGIG (reference sequence). This CDR3 has 13 residues. V dropped 2 bases and J dropped 6; count of bases not matched to a gene: 2. The CDR3 loop reads CAWSSQGAQPQHF. The CDR3 DNA reads as TGTGCCTGGAGTTCACAGGGGGCTCAGCCCCAGCATTTT.

This chain joins TRBV7-2 and TRBJ2-4; D unclear. V lost 1 base and J lost 2, with 15 bases in between. Looked up from germline, CDR1 is SGHTA and CDR2 is FQGNSA. The CDR3 runs 17 residues. The CDR3 loop reads CASSLVGPYGTKNIQYF. The CDR3 region has the DNA TGTGCCAGCAGCTTAGTGGGCCCCTATGGTACCAAAAACATTCAGTACTTC.

The V and J genes are TRBV10-3 and TRBJ2-2; 10 bases match TRBD2. With 0 bases clipped from V and 3 bases from J, the junction kept 7 bases outside the gene matches. The CDR3 runs to 18 residues. Per the germline V gene, CDR1 is ENHRY and CDR2 is SYGVKD. The CDR3 nucleotides are TGTGCCATCAGTGAGTCGGTAACTAGCGGGAAGTACACCGGGGAGCTGTTTTTT. It is translated as CAISESVTSGKYTGELFF.